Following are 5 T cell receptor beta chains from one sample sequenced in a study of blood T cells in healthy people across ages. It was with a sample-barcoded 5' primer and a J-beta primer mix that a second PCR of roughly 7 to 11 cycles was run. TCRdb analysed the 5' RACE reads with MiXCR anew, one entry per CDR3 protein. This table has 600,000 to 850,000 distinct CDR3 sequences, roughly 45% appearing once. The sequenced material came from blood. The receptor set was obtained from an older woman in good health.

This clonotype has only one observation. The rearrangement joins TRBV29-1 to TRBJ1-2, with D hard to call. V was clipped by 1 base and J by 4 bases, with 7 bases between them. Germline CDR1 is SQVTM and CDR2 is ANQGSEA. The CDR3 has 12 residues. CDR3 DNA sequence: TGCAGCGTTGAAGGCCTGGGCTATGGCTACACCTTC. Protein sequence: CSVEGLGYGYTF.

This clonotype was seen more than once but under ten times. The CDR3 nucleotides read TGTGCCATCAGTGAAGGGGCGGTGAACACCGGGGAGCTGTTTTTT. Translating gives CAISEGAVNTGELFF. The chain recombines TRBV10-3 with TRBJ2-2; a possible D gene is TRBD1 (5 bases). The CDR3 length is 15 residues. CDR1 is ENHRY and CDR2 is SYGVKD in the germline V gene. Trimming took off 3 bases at V and 1 base at J, with 9 bases between the two ends.

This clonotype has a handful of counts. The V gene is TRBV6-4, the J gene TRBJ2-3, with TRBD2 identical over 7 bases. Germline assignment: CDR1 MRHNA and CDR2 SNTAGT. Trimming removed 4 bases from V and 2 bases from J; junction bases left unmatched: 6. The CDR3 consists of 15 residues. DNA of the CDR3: TGTGCCAGCAGTGCCGAACTAGCGTCCACAGATACGCAGTATTTT. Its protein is CASSAELASTDTQYF.

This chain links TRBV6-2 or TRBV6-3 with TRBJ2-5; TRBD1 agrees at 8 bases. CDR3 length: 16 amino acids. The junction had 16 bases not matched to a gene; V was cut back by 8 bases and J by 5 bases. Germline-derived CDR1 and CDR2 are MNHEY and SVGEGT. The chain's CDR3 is CASRLRDRTLGETQYF. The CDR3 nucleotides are TGTGCCAGCCGACTCCGGGACAGGACTTTGGGGGAGACCCAGTACTTC.

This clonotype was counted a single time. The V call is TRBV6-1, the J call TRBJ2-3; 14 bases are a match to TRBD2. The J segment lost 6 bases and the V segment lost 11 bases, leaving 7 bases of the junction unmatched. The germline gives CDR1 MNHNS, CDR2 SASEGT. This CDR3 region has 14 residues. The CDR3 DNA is TGTGCCCTCGGGGGGACTAGCGGGAGTGATACGCAGTATTTT. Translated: CALGGTSGSDTQYF.